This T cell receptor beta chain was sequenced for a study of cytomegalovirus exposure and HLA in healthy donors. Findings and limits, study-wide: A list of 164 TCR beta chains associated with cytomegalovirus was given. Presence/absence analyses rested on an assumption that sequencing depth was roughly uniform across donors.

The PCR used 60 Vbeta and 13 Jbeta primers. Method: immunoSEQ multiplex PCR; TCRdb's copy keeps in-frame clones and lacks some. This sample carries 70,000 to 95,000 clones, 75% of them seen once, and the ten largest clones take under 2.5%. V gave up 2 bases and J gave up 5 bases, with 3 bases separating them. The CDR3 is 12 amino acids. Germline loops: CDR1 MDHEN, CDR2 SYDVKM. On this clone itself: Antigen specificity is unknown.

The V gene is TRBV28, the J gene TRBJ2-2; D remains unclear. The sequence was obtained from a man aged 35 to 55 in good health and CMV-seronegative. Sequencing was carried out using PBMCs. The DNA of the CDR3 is TGTGCCAGCAGTTTACAGACCGGGGAGCTGTTTTTT. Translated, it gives CASSLQTGELFF.